These 5 T cell receptor beta chains share one sample of origin, sequenced in a study of blood T cell repertoires in COVID-19. The repertoire was sequenced with immunoSEQ multiplex PCR; TCRdb's copy has only in-frame clones and lacks some. The data show some 260,000 clones, around 88% seen once. The material sequenced was PBMCs or T cells enriched from blood (not recorded which). These receptors were taken from a man aged 40-50 years who had recovered from COVID-19.

This clone was observed once. The chain has TRBV11-3 and TRBJ2-7; possibly TRBD2 for D (5 bases). The CDR3 consists of 17 residues. The germline V and J ends were trimmed by 5 bases and 0 bases, with 20 bases remaining between them. Germline CDR1 is SGHNT and CDR2 is YENEEA. As DNA, the CDR3 is TGTGCCAGCAGCAACCCTCTTCTGCGGGCGCGCTCCTACGAGCAGTACTTC. As protein: CASSNPLLRARSYEQYF.

V is TRBV24-1 and J is TRBJ1-2; D is undetermined. This CDR3 contains 16 residues. Looked up from germline, CDR1 is KGHDR and CDR2 is SFDVKD. The V end was cut by 1 base, the J end by 1 base, with 12 bases between. CDR3 bases: TGTGCCACCAGTGATTTAGCCCAGGCCCATAACTATGGCTACACCTTC. It translates to CATSDLAQAHNYGYTF.

CDR3 coding DNA: TGTGCCAGCAGTTTGCCACAGGGGGTGAAGTATGAAAAACTGTTTTTT. Residues: CASSLPQGVKYEKLFF. The V call is TRBV28, the J call TRBJ1-4, with 8 nucleotides matching TRBD1. The V gene end was trimmed by 3 bases and the J gene end by 6 bases; junction bases not matched to a gene: 9. The germline gives CDR1 MDHEN, CDR2 SYDVKM. CDR3 length equals 16 residues.

The CDR3 here is CASSSPDGTADTGELFF. The CDR3, as DNA: TGTGCCAGCAGTTCTCCCGACGGGACAGCAGACACCGGGGAGCTGTTTTTT. The chain carries TRBV27 and TRBJ2-2; 7 nucleotides align to TRBD1. Germline V CDR1 and CDR2: MNHEY, SMNVEV (reference sequence). CDR3 length equals 17 residues. V lost 4 bases and J lost 3; bases outside the gene matches: 11.

The genes are TRBV6-5 and TRBJ2-6, with D perhaps matching TRBD2 (5 bases). Trimming cost V 0 bases and J 0 bases, with 6 bases left between them. The germline V gene has CDR1 MNHEY and CDR2 SVGAGI. The CDR3 has 16 residues. The CDR3 coding sequence is TGTGCCAGCAGTTACTCAGAGGGCTCTGGGGCCAACGTCCTGACTTTC. It is translated as CASSYSEGSGANVLTF.